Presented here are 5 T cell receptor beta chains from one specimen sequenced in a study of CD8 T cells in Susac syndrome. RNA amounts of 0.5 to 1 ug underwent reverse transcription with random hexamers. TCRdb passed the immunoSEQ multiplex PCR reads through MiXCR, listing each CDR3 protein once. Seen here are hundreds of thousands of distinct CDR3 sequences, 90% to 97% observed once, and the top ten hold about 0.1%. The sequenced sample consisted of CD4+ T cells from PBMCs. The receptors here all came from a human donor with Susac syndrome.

Here the CDR3 reads CSASRGQGDEKLFF. As DNA, the CDR3 is TGCAGTGCTAGTAGGGGACAAGGGGATGAAAAACTGTTTTTT. This chain links TRBV20-1 with TRBJ1-4; D possibly corresponds to TRBD1 (6 bases). Looked up from germline, CDR1 is DFQATT and CDR2 is SNEGSKA (reference sequence). The CDR3 consists of 14 residues. Trimming pared 3 bases from V and 6 bases from J, leaving 14 bases between.

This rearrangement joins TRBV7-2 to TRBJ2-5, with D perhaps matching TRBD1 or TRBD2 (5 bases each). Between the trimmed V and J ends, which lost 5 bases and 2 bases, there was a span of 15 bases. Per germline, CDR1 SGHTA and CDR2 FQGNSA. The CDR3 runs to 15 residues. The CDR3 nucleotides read TGTGCCAGCAGCGAGGGGAGTACCAGGCAAGAGACCCAGTACTTC. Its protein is CASSEGSTRQETQYF.

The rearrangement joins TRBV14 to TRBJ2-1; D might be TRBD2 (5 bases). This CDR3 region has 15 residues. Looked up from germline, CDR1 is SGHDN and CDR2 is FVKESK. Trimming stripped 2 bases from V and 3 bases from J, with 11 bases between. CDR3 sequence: CASSQTRGNYNEQFF. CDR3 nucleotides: TGTGCCAGCAGCCAAACGAGAGGGAACTACAATGAGCAGTTCTTC.

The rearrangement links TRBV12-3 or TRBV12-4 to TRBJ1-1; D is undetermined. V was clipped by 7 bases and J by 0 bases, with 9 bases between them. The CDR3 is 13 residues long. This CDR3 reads CASTGRLNTEAFF. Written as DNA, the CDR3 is TGTGCCAGCACCGGACGGCTGAACACTGAAGCTTTCTTT.

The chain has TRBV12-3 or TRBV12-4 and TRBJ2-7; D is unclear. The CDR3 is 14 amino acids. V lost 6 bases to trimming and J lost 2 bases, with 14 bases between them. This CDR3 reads CASSPSVGTYEQYF. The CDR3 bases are TGTGCCAGCAGCCCATCGGTCGGAACCTACGAGCAGTACTTC.